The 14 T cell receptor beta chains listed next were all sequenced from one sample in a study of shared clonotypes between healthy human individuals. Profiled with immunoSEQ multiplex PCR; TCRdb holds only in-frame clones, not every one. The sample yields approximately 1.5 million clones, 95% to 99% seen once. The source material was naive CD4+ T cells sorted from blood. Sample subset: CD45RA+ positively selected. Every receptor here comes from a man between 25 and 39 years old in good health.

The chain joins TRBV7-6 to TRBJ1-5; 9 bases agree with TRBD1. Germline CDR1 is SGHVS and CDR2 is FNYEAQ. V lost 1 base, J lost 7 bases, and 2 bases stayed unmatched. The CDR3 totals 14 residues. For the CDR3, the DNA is TGTGCCAGCAGCTTAGGGACAGGGGACCAGCCCCAGCATTTT. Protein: CASSLGTGDQPQHF.

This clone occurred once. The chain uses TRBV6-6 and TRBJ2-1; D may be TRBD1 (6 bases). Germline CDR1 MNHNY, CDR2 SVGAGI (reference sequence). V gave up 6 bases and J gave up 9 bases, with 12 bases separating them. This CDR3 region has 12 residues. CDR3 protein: CASSLLGAEQFF. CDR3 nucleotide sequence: TGTGCCAGCAGCTTACTGGGGGCTGAGCAGTTCTTC.

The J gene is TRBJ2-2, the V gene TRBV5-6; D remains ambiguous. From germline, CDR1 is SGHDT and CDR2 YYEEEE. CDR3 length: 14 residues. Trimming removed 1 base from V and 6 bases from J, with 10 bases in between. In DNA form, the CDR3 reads TGTGCCAGCAGCTTGCTAAAAGTCGCCGGGGAGCTGTTTTTT. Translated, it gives CASSLLKVAGELFF.

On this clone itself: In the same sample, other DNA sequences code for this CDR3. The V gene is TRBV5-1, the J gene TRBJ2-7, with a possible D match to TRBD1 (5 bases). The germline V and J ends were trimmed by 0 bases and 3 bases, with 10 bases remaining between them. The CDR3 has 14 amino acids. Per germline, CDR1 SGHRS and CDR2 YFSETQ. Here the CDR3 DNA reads TGCGCCAGCAGCTTGGGGCAGGGCGGCTACGAGCAGTACTTC. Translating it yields CASSLGQGGYEQYF.

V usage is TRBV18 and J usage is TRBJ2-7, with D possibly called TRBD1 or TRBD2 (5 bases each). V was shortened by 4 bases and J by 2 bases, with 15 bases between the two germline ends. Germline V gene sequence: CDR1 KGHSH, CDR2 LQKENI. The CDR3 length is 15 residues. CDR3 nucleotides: TGTGCCAGCTCACTACACCGGGACGCAGCCTACGAGCAGTACTTC. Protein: CASSLHRDAAYEQYF. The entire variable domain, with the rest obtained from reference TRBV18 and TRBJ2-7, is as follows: NAGVMQNPRHLVRRRGQEARLRCSPMKGHSHVYWYRQLPEEGLKFMVYLQKENIIDESGMPKERFSAEFPKEGPSILRIQQVVRGDSAAYFCASSLHRDAAYEQYFGPGTRLTVT.

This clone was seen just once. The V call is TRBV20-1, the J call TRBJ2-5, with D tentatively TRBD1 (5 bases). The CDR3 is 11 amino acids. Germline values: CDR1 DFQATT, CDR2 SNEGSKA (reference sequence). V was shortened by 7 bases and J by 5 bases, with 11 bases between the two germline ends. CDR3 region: CSVESGETQYF. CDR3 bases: TGCAGTGTGGAGTCAGGGGAGACCCAGTACTTC.

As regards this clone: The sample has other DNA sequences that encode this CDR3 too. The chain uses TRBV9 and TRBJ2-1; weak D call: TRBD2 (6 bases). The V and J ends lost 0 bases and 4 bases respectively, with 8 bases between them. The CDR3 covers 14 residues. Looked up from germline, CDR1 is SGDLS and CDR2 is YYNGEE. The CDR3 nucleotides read TGTGCCAGCAGCGTAGCGGGGGTATACAATGAGCAGTTCTTC. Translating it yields CASSVAGVYNEQFF.

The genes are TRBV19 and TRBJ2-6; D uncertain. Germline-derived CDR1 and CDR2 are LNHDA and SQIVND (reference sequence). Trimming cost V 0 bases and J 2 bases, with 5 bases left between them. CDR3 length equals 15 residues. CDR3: CASSIEAAGANVLTF. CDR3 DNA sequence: TGTGCCAGTAGTATAGAGGCGGCTGGGGCCAACGTCCTGACTTTC.

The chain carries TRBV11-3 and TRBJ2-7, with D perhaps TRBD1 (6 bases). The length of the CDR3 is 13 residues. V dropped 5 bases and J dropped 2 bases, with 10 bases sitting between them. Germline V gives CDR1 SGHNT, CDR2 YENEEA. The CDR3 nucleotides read TGTGCCAGCAGCCACACAGGGACCTACGAGCAGTACTTC. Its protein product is CASSHTGTYEQYF.

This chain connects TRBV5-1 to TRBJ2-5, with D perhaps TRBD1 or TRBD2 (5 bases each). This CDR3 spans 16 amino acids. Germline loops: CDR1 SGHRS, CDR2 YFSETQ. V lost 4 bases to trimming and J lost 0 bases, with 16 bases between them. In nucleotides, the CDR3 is TGCGCCAGCAGCCCTTCCGGGACCACACACCAAGAGACCCAGTACTTC. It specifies CASSPSGTTHQETQYF.

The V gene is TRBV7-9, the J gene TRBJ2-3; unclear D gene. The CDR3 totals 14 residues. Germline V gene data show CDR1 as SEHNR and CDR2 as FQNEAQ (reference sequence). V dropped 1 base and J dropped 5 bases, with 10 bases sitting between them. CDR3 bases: TGTGCCAGCAGCTTAGTTAGGGCCAAAGATACGCAGTATTTT. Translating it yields CASSLVRAKDTQYF.

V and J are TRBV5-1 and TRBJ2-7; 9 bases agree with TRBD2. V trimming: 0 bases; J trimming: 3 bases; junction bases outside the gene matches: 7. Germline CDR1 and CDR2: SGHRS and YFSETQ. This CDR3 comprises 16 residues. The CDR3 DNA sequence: TGCGCCAGCAGCTTGGCTACGGGACTAGCTTTCTACGAGCAGTACTTC. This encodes CASSLATGLAFYEQYF.

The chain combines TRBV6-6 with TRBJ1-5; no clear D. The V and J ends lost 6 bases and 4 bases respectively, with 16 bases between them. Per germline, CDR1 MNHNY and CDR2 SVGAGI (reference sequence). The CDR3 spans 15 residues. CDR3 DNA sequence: TGTGCCAGCAGCAACCTTGGGTTAGGTAATCAGCCCCAGCATTTT. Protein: CASSNLGLGNQPQHF.

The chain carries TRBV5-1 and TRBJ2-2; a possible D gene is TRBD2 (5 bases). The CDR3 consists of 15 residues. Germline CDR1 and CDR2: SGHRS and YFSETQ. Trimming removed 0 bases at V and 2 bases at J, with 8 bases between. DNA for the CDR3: TGCGCCAGCAGCTTGGTCGGAGGAAACACCGGGGAGCTGTTTTTT. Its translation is CASSLVGGNTGELFF.